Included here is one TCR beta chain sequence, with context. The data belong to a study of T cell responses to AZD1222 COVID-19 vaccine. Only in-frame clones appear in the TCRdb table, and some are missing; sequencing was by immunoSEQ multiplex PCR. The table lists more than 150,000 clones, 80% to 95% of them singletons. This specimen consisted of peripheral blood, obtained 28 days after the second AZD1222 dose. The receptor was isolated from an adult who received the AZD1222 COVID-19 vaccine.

The DNA for the CDR3 is TGTGCCAGCAGCCTCAATCCGGGCCGTCTAAAGTCCTACAATGAGCAGTTCTTC. Translated, it gives CASSLNPGRLKSYNEQFF. The rearrangement links TRBV21-1 to TRBJ2-1. TRBV21-1 is described as a pseudogene. The CDR3 has 18 amino acids.